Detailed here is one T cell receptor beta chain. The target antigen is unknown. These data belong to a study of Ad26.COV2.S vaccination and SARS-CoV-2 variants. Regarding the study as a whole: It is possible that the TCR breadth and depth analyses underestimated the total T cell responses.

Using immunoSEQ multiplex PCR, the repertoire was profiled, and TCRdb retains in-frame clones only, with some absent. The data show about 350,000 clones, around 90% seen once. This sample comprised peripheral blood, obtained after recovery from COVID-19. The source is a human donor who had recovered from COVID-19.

CDR3 nucleotides: TGTGCCAGCAGCAAAAGTTGCGGGGGCCAGGGTCCTATTCAATACGAGCAGTACTTC. Protein sequence: CASSKSCGGQGPIQYEQYF. The chain has TRBV21-1 and TRBJ2-7; TRBD2 was called by the table and not checked on the DNA. TRBV21-1 is termed a pseudogene. This CDR3 has 19 residues.